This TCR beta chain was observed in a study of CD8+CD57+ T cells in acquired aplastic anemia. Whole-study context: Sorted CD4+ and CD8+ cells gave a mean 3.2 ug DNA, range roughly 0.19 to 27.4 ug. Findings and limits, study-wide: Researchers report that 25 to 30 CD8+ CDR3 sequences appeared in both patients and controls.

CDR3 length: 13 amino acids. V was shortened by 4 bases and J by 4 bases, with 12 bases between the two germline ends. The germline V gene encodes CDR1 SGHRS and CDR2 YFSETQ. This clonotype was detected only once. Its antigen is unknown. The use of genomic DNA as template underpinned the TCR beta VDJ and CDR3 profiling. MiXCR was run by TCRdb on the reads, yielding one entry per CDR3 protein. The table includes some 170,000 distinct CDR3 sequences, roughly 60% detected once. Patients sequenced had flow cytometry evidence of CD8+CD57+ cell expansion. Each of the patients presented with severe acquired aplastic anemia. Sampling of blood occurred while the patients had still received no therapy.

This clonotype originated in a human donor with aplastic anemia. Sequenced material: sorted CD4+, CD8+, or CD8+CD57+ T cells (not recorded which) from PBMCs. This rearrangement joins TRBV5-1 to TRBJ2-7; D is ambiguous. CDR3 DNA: TGCGCCAGCAGCGACGAAACGGGTTACGAGCAGTACTTC. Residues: CASSDETGYEQYF.